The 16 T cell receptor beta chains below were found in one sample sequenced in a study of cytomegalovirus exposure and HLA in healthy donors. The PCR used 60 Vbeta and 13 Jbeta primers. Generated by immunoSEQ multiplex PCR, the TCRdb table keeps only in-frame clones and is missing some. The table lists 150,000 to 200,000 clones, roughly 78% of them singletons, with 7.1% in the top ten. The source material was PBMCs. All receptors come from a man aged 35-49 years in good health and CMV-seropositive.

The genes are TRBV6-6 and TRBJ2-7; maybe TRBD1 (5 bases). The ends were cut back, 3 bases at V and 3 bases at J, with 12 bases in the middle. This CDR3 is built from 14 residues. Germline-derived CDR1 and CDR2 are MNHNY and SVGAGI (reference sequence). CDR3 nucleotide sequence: TGTGCCAGCAGTTATGCAGGGTACAGCTACGAGCAGTACTTC. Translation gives CASSYAGYSYEQYF.

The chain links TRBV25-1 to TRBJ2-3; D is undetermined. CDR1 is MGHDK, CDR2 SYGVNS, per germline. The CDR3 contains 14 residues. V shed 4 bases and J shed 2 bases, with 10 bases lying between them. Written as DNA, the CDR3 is TGTGCCAGCAGTGCACCGGTCCCCACAGATACGCAGTATTTT. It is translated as CASSAPVPTDTQYF.

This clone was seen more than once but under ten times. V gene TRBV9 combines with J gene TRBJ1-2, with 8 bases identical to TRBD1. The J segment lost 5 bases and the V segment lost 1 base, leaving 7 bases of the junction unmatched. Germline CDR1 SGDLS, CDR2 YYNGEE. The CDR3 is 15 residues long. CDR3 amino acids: CASSVSAGGGYGYTF. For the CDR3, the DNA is TGTGCCAGCAGCGTATCGGCAGGGGGCGGGTATGGCTACACCTTC.

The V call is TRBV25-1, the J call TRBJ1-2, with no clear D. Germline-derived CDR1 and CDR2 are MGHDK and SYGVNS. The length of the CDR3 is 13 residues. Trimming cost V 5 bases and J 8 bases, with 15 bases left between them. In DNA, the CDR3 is TGTGCCAGCAGTCCCGGTCACTTCGCGGGCTACACCTTC. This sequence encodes CASSPGHFAGYTF.

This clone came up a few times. The chain's CDR3 is CASSARGTGGREQYF. The CDR3, as DNA: TGTGCCAGCAGTGCTCGGGGGACAGGGGGCCGGGAGCAGTACTTC. The chain has TRBV6-1 and TRBJ2-7; TRBD1 aligns across 12 bases. CDR1 MNHNS and CDR2 SASEGT come from the germline V gene. This CDR3 contains 15 residues. V gave up 4 bases and J gave up 7 bases; unmatched junction bases: 8.

The CDR3 loop is CASVTGSGNTIYF. The CDR3 region has the DNA TGTGCTAGTGTTACAGGGTCTGGAAACACCATATATTTT. The chain employs TRBV12-5 and TRBJ1-3, with D perhaps matching TRBD1 (6 bases). Trimming pared 7 bases from V and 1 base from J, leaving 8 bases between. The CDR3 length is 13 residues. In germline, CDR1 is LGHNT, CDR2 FRNRAP.

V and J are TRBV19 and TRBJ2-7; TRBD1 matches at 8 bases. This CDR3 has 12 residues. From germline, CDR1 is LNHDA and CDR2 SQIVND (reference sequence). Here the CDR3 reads CGRRGPSYEQYF. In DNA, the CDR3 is TGTGGACGCAGGGGGCCCTCCTACGAGCAGTACTTC.

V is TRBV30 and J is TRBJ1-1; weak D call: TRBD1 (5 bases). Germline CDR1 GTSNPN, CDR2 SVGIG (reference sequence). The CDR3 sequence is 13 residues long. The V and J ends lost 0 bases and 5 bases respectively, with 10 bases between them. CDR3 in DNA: TGTGCCTGGAGTGTCGCAGGGAGGACTGAAGCTTTCTTT. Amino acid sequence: CAWSVAGRTEAFF.

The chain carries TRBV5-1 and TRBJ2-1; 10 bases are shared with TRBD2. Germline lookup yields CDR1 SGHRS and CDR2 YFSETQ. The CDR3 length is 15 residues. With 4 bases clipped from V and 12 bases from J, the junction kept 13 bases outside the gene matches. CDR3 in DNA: TGCGCCAGCAGCACTACTAGCGGGGCTCTAGATGGGCAGTTCTTC. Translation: CASSTTSGALDGQFF.

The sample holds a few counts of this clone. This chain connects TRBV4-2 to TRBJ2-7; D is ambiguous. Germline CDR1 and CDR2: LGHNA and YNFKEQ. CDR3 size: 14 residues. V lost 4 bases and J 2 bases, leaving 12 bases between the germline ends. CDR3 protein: CASSPTFDTYEQYF. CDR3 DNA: TGTGCCAGCAGCCCAACCTTCGACACCTACGAGCAGTACTTC.

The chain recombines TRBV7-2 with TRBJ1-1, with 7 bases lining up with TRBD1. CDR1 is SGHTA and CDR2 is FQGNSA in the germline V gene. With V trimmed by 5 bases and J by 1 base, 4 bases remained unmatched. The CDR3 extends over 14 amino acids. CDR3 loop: CASSEQGWNTEAFF. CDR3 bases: TGTGCCAGCAGCGAACAGGGGTGGAACACTGAAGCTTTCTTT.

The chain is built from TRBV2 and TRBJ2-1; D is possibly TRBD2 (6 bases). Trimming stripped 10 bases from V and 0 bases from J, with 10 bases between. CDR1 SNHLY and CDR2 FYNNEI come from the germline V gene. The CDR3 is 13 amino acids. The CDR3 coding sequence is TGTGCCACCGGGGGTATCTCCTACAATGAGCAGTTCTTC. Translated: CATGGISYNEQFF. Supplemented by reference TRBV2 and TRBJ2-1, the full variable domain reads EPEVTQTPSHQVTQMGQEVILRCVPISNHLYFYWYRQILGQKVEFLVSFYNNEISEKSEIFDDQFSVERPDGSNFTLKIRSTKLEDSAMYFCATGGISYNEQFFGPGTRLTVL.

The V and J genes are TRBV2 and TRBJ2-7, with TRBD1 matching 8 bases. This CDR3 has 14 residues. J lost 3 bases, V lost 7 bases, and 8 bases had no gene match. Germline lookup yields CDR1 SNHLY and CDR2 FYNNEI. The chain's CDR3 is CASNSGTGLYEQYF. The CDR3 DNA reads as TGTGCCAGCAATTCCGGGACAGGCCTCTACGAGCAGTACTTC.

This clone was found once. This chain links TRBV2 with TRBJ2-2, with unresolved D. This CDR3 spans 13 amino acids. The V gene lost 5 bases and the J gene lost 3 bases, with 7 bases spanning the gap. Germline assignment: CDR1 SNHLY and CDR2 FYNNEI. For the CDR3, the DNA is TGTGCCAGCAGTAACAGAGACACCGGGGAGCTGTTTTTT. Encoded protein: CASSNRDTGELFF.

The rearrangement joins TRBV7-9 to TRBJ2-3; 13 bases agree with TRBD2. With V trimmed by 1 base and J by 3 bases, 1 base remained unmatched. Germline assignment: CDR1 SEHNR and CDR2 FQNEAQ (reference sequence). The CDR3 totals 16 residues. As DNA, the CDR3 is TGTGCCAGCAGCTTAGGACTAGCGGGGGGTACAGATACGCAGTATTTT. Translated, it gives CASSLGLAGGTDTQYF.

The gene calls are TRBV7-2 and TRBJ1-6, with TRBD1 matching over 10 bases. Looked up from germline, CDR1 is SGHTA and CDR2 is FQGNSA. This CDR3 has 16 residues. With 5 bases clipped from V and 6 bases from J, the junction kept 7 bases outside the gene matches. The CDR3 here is CASSRSRDRGNSPLHF. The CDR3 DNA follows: TGTGCCAGCAGCCGTTCCAGGGACAGGGGTAATTCACCCCTCCACTTT.